This is a list of T cell receptor beta chains from one sample in a study of T-cell reconstitution after alpha-beta-depleted transplantation in children. TCRdb recomputed calls from the PCR reads with MiXCR, one row per CDR3 protein. The table shows about 110,000 distinct CDR3 sequences, with approximately 10% occurring only once. The material sequenced was PBMCs, taken before TCRalphabeta/CD19-depleted stem cell transplant. These receptor sequences come from a boy aged 2 to 10 with acute lymphoblastic leukemia, due to receive a stem cell transplant. Both conserved end residues are part of each CDR3. A D gene is named only where the DNA matches it firmly. Clone size is not always given. Where it is, it says once, few, many or a class for expanded clones.

V gene	J gene	D gene	clone size	CDR3 protein	CDR3 DNA
TRBV20-1	TRBJ2-7	.	many	CSARDFSYSGYEQYF	TGCAGTGCTAGAGATTTCTCCTACTCGGGCTACGAGCAGTACTTC
TRBV20-1	TRBJ2-1	.	many	CSAWGGGSSYNEQFF	TGCAGTGCTTGGGGGGGCGGAAGCTCCTACAATGAGCAGTTCTTC
TRBV12-3/TRBV12-4	TRBJ1-5	.	few	CASTREDRNQPQHF	TGTGCCAGCACCCGGGAGGATCGCAATCAGCCCCAGCATTTT
TRBV28	TRBJ2-5	TRBD2	.	CASSDRTSGRGETQYF	TGTGCCAGCAGTGACCGGACTAGCGGGAGGGGAGAGACCCAGTACTTC
TRBV5-5	TRBJ2-5	TRBD2	many	CASSLRLAGGGETQYF	TGTGCCAGCAGCTTGAGACTAGCGGGAGGGGGAGAGACCCAGTACTTC
TRBV5-6	TRBJ2-3	.	many	CASSLGLATGGDTQYF	TGTGCCAGCAGCTTGGGTCTAGCTACCGGGGGAGATACGCAGTATTTT
TRBV7-2	TRBJ2-5	.	.	CASSLGGVGETQYF	TGTGCCAGCAGCTTAGGGGGAGTGGGAGAGACCCAGTACTTC
TRBV18	TRBJ2-2	.	few	CASSPQGHTTGELFF	TGTGCCAGCTCACCACAGGGGCACACAACCGGGGAGCTGTTTTTT
TRBV20-1	TRBJ2-1	TRBD2	many	CSAVTSGRVGGSYNEQFF	TGCAGTGCCGTTACTAGCGGGAGGGTTGGTGGCTCCTACAATGAGCAGTTCTTC
TRBV5-1	TRBJ2-1	.	few	CASSLVAGSSYNEQFF	TGCGCCAGCAGCTTGGTTGCGGGCAGCTCCTACAATGAGCAGTTCTTC
TRBV20-1	TRBJ2-7	TRBD1	.	CSARTTLDRRIYEQYF	TGCAGTGCTAGGACTACCCTGGACAGGCGTATCTACGAGCAGTACTTC
TRBV5-1	TRBJ2-5	TRBD1	few	CASSWTGRYETQYF	TGCGCCAGCAGCTGGACAGGGCGGTATGAGACCCAGTACTTC
TRBV7-3	TRBJ2-1	.	.	CASSSQTYNEQFF	TGTGCCAGCAGCTCGCAGACCTACAATGAGCAGTTCTTC
TRBV6-1	TRBJ1-2	TRBD1	few	CASSGDRGTIGYTF	TGTGCCAGCAGCGGGGACAGGGGTACTATCGGCTACACCTTC
TRBV29-1	TRBJ2-2	.	.	CSVHPGQGSTGELFF	TGCAGCGTCCATCCCGGGCAGGGTTCCACCGGGGAGCTGTTTTTT
TRBV4-1	TRBJ2-7	TRBD2	.	CASKEVTAGVSYEQYF	TGCGCCAGCAAAGAGGTTACAGCGGGGGTATCCTACGAGCAGTACTTC
TRBV5-1	TRBJ1-1	.	few	CASSLDPSPTEAFF	TGCGCCAGCAGCTTGGATCCCAGCCCCACTGAAGCTTTCTTT
TRBV4-2	TRBJ2-5	TRBD2	.	CASSRKQEGLAGGETQYF	TGTGCCAGCAGCCGCAAACAAGAGGGACTAGCGGGAGGGGAGACCCAGTACTTC
TRBV20-1	TRBJ1-1	TRBD1	few	CSARISTGRNTEAFF	TGCAGTGCTAGAATATCGACAGGGAGGAACACTGAAGCTTTCTTT
TRBV5-1	TRBJ2-7	TRBD1	.	CASSLGTGGLGEQYF	TGCGCCAGCAGCCTCGGGACAGGGGGCTTGGGTGAGCAGTACTTC
TRBV12-3/TRBV12-4	TRBJ1-3	.	.	CASSLWSGISGNTIYF	TGTGCCAGCAGTTTATGGTCTGGGATCTCTGGAAACACCATATATTTT
TRBV20-1	TRBJ1-5	.	few	CSANPGGDQPQHF	TGCAGTGCTAACCCGGGAGGGGATCAGCCCCAGCATTTT
TRBV5-1	TRBJ2-7	TRBD1	.	CASSSDRESLYEQYF	TGCGCCAGCAGCTCCGACAGGGAAAGCCTATACGAGCAGTACTTC
TRBV29-1	TRBJ2-3	TRBD1	few	CSDRKIGQGTDTQYF	TGCAGCGATCGGAAAATCGGACAGGGGACAGATACGCAGTATTTT
TRBV5-1	TRBJ1-5	TRBD1	.	CASSLEGTANQPQHF	TGCGCCAGCAGCTTGGAAGGGACAGCTAATCAGCCCCAGCATTTT
TRBV15	TRBJ2-1	.	.	CATSRERGTNPYNEQFF	TGTGCCACCAGCAGAGAACGTGGGACCAATCCCTACAATGAGCAGTTCTTC
TRBV20-1	TRBJ2-1	.	.	CSATGVAVRGGEQFF	TGCAGTGCTACAGGGGTAGCGGTCCGGGGCGGCGAGCAGTTCTTC
TRBV20-1	TRBJ2-2	TRBD2	.	CSARGAGRINTGELFF	TGCAGTGCTAGAGGAGCGGGACGGATAAACACCGGGGAGCTGTTTTTT
TRBV19	TRBJ2-3	TRBD1	few	CAILYRDRVEDTQYF	TGTGCCATCCTCTACCGGGACAGGGTAGAAGATACGCAGTATTTT
TRBV20-1	TRBJ2-2	TRBD1	.	CSARVVSGQGAVGELFF	TGCAGTGCTAGAGTAGTAAGCGGACAGGGGGCGGTCGGGGAGCTGTTTTTT
TRBV29-1	TRBJ2-1	.	few	CSVDSYSAYNEQFF	TGCAGCGTTGATTCATACAGCGCCTACAATGAGCAGTTCTTC
TRBV20-1	TRBJ2-1	TRBD2	.	CSARAVFSGSHEQFF	TGCAGTGCTAGAGCCGTCTTTAGCGGGAGCCATGAGCAGTTCTTC
TRBV6-5	TRBJ2-2	.	many	CASSATTGELFF	TGTGCCAGCTCCGCAACGACCGGGGAGCTGTTTTTT
TRBV5-5	TRBJ2-5	.	few	CASSLEAGEGTQYF	TGTGCCAGCAGCTTGGAAGCAGGGGAGGGGACCCAGTACTTC
TRBV5-6	TRBJ2-1	.	.	CASSFSKLGPRSYNEQFF	TGTGCCAGCAGCTTTTCCAAACTTGGCCCTAGATCCTACAATGAGCAGTTCTTC
TRBV20-1	TRBJ2-3	TRBD2	many	CSASKREGQPDTQYF	TGCAGTGCTAGTAAGCGGGAGGGCCAGCCAGATACGCAGTATTTT
TRBV12-3/TRBV12-4	TRBJ1-3	.	.	CASSVSGNTIYF	TGTGCCAGCAGCGTCTCTGGAAACACCATATATTTT
TRBV7-3	TRBJ2-1	.	many	CASSLTTGLSEQFF	TGTGCCAGCAGCTTAACGACAGGACTGAGCGAGCAGTTCTTC
TRBV20-1	TRBJ2-1	TRBD2	.	CSASRVGLADNNEQFF	TGCAGTGCTAGTCGTGTCGGACTAGCGGACAACAATGAGCAGTTCTTC
TRBV29-1	TRBJ2-5	TRBD2	.	CSTTSGSKTQYF	TGCAGCACGACTAGCGGGAGTAAGACCCAGTACTTC
TRBV7-2	TRBJ2-1	.	many	CASSLEVNLGDEQFF	TGTGCCAGCAGCTTAGAGGTCAATCTGGGGGATGAGCAGTTCTTC
TRBV27	TRBJ1-6	.	many	CASSLLGVDNSPLHF	TGTGCCAGCAGTTTATTGGGGGTAGACAATTCACCCCTCCACTTT
TRBV7-7	TRBJ2-3	.	few	CASSSLVTDTQYF	TGTGCCAGCAGCTCACTGGTCACAGATACGCAGTATTTT
TRBV5-1	TRBJ2-1	TRBD2	.	CASTGGAGGNNEQFF	TGCGCCAGCACCGGGGGAGCGGGGGGTAACAATGAGCAGTTCTTC
TRBV18	TRBJ2-2	TRBD1	many	CASSPTGQVTGELFF	TGTGCCAGCTCACCGACGGGACAGGTCACCGGGGAGCTGTTTTTT
TRBV9	TRBJ2-1	TRBD2	.	CASSVVGAGGHNEQFF	TGTGCCAGCAGCGTAGTGGGGGCGGGAGGGCACAATGAGCAGTTCTTC
TRBV6-5	TRBJ1-1	.	many	CASRFRNTEAFF	TGTGCCAGCAGATTCAGAAACACTGAAGCTTTCTTT
TRBV6-2/TRBV6-3	TRBJ2-7	TRBD2	.	CASSYSIRSAGGGEQYF	TGTGCCAGCAGTTACTCGATTCGGTCAGCGGGAGGAGGTGAGCAGTACTTC
TRBV20-1	TRBJ2-2	TRBD1	.	CSARPGTGNTGELFF	TGCAGTGCCAGACCCGGGACAGGGAACACCGGGGAGCTGTTTTTT
TRBV4-1	TRBJ2-3	TRBD1	.	CASSQEGTGAGDTQYF	TGCGCCAGCAGCCAAGAAGGGACAGGGGCGGGAGATACGCAGTATTTT
TRBV29-1	TRBJ2-1	TRBD1	.	CSVTTGGHEQFF	TGCAGCGTAACCACAGGGGGGCATGAGCAGTTCTTC
TRBV20-1	TRBJ1-5	.	.	CSARGVRGNQPQHF	TGCAGTGCTAGAGGTGTCCGGGGCAATCAACCCCAGCATTTT
TRBV20-1	TRBJ2-3	.	few	CSARDGKATDTQYF	TGCAGTGCTAGAGATGGGAAGGCAACAGATACGCAGTATTTT